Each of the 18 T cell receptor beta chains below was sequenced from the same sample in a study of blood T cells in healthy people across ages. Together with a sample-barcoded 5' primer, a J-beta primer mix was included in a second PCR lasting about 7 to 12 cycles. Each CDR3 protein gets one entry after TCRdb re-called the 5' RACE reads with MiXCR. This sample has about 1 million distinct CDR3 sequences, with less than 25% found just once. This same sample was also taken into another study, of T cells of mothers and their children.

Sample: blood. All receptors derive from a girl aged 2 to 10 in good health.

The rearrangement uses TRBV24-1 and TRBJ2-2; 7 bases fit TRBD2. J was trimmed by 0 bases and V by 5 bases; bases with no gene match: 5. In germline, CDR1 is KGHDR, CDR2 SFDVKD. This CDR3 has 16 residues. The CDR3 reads CATSVRAGPNTGELFF. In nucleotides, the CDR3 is TGTGCCACCAGTGTACGAGCGGGGCCGAACACCGGGGAGCTGTTTTTT.

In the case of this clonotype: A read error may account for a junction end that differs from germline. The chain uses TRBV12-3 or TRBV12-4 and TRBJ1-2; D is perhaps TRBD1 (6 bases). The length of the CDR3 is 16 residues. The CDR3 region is CASTPSLRADRRSYAF. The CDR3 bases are TGTGCCAGCACCCCATCCCTCCGTGCCGACAGGAGGAGCTACGCCTTC.

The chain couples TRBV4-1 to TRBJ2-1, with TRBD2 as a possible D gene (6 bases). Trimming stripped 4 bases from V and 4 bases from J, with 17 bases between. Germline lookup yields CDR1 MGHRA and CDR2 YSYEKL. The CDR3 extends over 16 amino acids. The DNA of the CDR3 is TGCGCCAGCAGCCTAAAAAGACTAGGGCCTTACAATGAGCAGTTCTTC. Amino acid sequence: CASSLKRLGPYNEQFF.

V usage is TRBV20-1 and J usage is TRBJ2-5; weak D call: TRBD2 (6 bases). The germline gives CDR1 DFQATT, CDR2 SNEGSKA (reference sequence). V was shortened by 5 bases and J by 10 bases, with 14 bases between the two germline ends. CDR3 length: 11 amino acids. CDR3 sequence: CSAAGYQNQYF. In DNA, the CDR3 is TGCAGTGCTGCGGGATACCAAAACCAGTACTTC.

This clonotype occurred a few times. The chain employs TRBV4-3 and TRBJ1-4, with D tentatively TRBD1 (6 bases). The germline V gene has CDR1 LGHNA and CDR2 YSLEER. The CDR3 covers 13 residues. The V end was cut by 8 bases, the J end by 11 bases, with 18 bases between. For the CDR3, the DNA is TGCGCCAGCTCTCCGGGACACGGATTCAAACTGTTTTTT. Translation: CASSPGHGFKLFF.

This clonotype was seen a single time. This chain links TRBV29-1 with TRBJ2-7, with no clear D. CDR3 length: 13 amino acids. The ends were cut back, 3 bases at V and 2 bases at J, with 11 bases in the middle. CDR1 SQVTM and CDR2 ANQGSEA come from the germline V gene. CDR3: CSVEVRNPYEQYF. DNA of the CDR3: TGCAGCGTTGAGGTCAGGAATCCCTACGAGCAGTACTTC.

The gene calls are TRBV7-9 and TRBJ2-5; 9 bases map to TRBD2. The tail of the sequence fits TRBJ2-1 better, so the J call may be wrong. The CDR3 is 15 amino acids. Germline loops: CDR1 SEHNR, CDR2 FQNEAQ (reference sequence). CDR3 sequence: CASSEWLAGSYEQFF. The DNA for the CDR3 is TGTGCCAGCAGCGAGTGGCTAGCGGGGTCCTATGAGCAGTTCTTC.

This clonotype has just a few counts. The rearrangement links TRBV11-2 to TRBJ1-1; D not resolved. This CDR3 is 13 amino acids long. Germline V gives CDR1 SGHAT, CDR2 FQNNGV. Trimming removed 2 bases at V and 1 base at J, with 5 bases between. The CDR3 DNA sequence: TGTGCCAGCAGCTTAATTCGGAACACTGAAGCTTTCTTT. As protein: CASSLIRNTEAFF.

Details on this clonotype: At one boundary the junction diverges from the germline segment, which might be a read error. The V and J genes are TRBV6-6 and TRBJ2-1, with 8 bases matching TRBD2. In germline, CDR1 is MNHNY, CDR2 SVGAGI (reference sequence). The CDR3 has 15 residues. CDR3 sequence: CASMGGLAPSNEQFF. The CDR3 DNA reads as TGTGCTAGCATGGGTGGACTAGCCCCCTCCAATGAGCAGTTCTTC.

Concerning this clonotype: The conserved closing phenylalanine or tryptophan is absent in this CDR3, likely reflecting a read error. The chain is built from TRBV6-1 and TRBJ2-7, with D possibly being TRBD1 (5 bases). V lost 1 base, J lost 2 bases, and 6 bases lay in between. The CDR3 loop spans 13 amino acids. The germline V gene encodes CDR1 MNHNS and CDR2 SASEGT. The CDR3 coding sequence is TGTGCCAGCAGTGAAGGACAGACCTACGAGCAGTACTCC. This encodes CASSEGQTYEQYS.

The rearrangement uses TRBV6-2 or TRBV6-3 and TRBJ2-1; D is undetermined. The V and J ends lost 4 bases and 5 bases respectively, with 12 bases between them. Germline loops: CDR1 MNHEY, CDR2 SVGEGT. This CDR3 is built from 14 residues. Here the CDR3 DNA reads TGTGCCAGCAGTTTAGTGAACAGTAACAATGAGCAGTTCTTC. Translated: CASSLVNSNNEQFF.

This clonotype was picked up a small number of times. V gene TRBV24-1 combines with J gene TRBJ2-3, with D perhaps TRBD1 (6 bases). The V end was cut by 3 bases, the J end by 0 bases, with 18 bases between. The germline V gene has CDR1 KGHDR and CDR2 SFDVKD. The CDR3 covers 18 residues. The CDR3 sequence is CATSDNSRGVSSTDTQYF. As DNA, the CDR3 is TGTGCCACCAGTGATAACTCCAGGGGCGTCTCTAGCACAGATACGCAGTATTTT.

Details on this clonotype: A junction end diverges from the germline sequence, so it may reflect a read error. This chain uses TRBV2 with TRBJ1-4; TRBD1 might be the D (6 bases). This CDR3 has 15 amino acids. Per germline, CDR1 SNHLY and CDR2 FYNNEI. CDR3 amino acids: CASSASGVPNEKLFF. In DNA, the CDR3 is TGTGCCAGCAGCGCCTCAGGGGTGCCGAATGAAAAGCTGTTTTTT.

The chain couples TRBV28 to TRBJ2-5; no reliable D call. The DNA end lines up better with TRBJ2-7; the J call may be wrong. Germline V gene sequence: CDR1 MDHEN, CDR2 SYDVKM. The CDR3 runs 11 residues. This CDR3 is CASANSYEQYF. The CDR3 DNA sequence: TGTGCCAGCGCTAACAGCTACGAGCAGTACTTC.

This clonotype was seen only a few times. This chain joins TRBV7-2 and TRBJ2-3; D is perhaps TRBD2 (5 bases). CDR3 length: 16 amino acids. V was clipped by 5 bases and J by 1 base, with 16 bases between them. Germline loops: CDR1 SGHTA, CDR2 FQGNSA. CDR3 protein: CASSRRTGFGTDTQYF. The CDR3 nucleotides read TGTGCCAGCAGCCGAAGGACGGGATTTGGCACAGATACGCAGTATTTT.

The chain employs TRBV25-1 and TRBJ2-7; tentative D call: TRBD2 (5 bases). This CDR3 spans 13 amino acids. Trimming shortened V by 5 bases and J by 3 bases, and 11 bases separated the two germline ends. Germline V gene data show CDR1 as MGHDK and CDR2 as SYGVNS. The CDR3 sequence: CASSTRGSYEQYF. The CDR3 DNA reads TGTGCCAGCAGTACCCGGGGAAGCTACGAGCAGTACTTC.

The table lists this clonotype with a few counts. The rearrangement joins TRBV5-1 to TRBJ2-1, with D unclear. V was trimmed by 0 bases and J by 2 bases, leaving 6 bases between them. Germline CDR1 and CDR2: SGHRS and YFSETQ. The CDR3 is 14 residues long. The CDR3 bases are TGCGCCAGCAGCTTGGAGAGTACCTACAATGAGCAGTTCTTC. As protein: CASSLESTYNEQFF.

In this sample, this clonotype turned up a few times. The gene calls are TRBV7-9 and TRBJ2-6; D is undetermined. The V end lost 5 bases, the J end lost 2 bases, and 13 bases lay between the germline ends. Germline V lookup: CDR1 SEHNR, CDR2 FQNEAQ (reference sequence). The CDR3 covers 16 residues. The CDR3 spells CASSDSRAPGANVLTF. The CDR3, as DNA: TGTGCCAGCAGCGATTCTAGGGCACCTGGGGCCAACGTCCTGACTTTC.